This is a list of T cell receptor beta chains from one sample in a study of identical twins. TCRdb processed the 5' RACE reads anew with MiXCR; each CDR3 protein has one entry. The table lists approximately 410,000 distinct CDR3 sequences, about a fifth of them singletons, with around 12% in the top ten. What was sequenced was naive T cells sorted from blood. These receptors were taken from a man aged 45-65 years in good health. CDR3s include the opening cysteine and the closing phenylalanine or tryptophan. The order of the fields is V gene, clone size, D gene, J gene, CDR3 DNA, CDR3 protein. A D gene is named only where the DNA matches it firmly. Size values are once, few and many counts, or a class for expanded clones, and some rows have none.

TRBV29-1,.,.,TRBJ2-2,TGCAGCGTACCTGACAGAACCGGGGAGCTGTTTTTT,CSVPDRTGELFF
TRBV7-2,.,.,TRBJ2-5,TGTGCCAGCAGCCTAGGTCAGACCCAGTACTTC,CASSLGQTQYF
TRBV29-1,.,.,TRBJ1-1,TGCAGCGTGGGGGGACGGGTGGGCACTGAAGCTTTCTTT,CSVGGRVGTEAFF
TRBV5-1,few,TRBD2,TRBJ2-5,TGCGCCAGCAGCTTGGCCTACTCTAGCGGCCAAGAGACCCAGTACTTC,CASSLAYSSGQETQYF
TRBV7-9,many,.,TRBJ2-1,TGTGCCAGCAGTTTGGATCGGGGCAATGAGCAGTTCTTC,CASSLDRGNEQFF
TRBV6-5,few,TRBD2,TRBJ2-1,TGTGCCAGCAGTTACTCGGGCGGGAGGTACAATGAGCAGTTCTTC,CASSYSGGRYNEQFF
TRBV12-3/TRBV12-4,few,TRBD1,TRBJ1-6,TGTGCCAGCAGTAGAGCGGGACAGACCCTCCACTTT,CASSRAGQTLHF
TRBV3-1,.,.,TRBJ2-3,TGTGCCAGCAGCCAAGGGGCTAGACGAACGGATACGCAGTATTTT,CASSQGARRTDTQYF
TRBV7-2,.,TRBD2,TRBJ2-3,TGTGCCAGCAGCTCACACGGACTAGCGGGATTCACAGATACGCAGTATTTT,CASSSHGLAGFTDTQYF
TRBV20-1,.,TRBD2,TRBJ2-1,TGCAGTGTAGCAGCGGGAGCGGGGAGAACCTACAATGAGCAGTTCTTC,CSVAAGAGRTYNEQFF
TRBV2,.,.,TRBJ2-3,TGTGCCAGCAACGTGGAGTGGGATACGCAGTATTTT,CASNVEWDTQYF
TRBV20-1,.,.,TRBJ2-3,TGCAGTGCTACCACTTCACGCGGGGATACGCAGTATTTT,CSATTSRGDTQYF
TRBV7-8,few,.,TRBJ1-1,TGTGCCAGCAGCTTAAGGACACTGAACACTGAAGCTTTCTTT,CASSLRTLNTEAFF
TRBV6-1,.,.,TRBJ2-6,TGTGCCAGCACCCACCCCCCGACAGCATACTCTGGGGCCAACGTCCTGACTTTC,CASTHPPTAYSGANVLTF
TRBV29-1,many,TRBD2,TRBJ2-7,TGCAGCGCCGCGCGGGAGGACGAGCAGTACTTC,CSAAREDEQYF
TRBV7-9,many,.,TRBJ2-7,TGTGCCAGCAGCTTTTTCGGGATATGGACTGGCGAGCAGTACTTC,CASSFFGIWTGEQYF
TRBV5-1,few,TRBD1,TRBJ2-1,TGCGCCAGCAGCTTGACAGGGGTCTCCCACAATGAGCAGTTCTTC,CASSLTGVSHNEQFF
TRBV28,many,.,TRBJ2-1,TGTGCCAGCAGTTTAAATAGTCCACTGACTCGGGGTGTGCATGAGCAGTTCTTC,CASSLNSPLTRGVHEQFF
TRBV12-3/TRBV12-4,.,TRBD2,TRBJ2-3,TGTGCCAGCAGGGAGAGCGGGGGGGCCTCAGATACGCAGTATTTT,CASRESGGASDTQYF
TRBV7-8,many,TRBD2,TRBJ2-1,TGTGCCAGCAGCTTAGGGACTAGCGGGGGGGTGCGACAGTTCTTC,CASSLGTSGGVRQFF
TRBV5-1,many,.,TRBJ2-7,TGCGCCAGCAGCTTGGTGGCCGGGGCTCGGTACGAGCAGTACTTC,CASSLVAGARYEQYF
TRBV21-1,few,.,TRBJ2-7,TGTGCCAGCAGCAAACCAGAACACGGGCAGTACTTC,CASSKPEHGQYF
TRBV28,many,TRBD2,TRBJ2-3,TGTGCCAGCAGCACTAGCGGGTCGAACACAGATACGCAGTATTTT,CASSTSGSNTDTQYF
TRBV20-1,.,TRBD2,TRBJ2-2,TGCAGTGCTAGAAACCCTTTGACTAGCGGGTGGTACACCGGGGAGCTGTTTTTT,CSARNPLTSGWYTGELFF
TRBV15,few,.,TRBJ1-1,TGTGCCACCAGCAGAGCCTACAGGGACGGGGCTTTCTTT,CATSRAYRDGAFF
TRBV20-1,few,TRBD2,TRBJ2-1,TGCAGTGCTAGAGTGTGGGGGAGGGCCCTTAACAATGAGCAGTTCTTC,CSARVWGRALNNEQFF
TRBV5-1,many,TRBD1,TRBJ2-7,TGCGCCAGCAGCTTGGCCCCGGGACAGGGGGTTTACGAGCAGTACTTC,CASSLAPGQGVYEQYF
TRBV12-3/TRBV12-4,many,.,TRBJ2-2,TGTGCCAGCAGTTTATGGGGAATCGGGGAGCTGTTTTTT,CASSLWGIGELFF
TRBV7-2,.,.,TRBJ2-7,TGTGCCAGCAGCTTAGGAGGGATATGGGACGAGCAGTACTTC,CASSLGGIWDEQYF
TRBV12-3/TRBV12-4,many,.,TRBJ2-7,TGTGCCAGCAGTTTATGGAGGGCCGACGAGCAGTACTTC,CASSLWRADEQYF
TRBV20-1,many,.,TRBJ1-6,TGCAGTGCTAGACGGCTGGACCAGATGAGTTCACCCCTCCACTTT,CSARRLDQMSSPLHF
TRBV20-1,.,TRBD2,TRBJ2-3,TGCAGTGCTGGCCAAGCGGGAGATTTGACAGATACGCAGTATTTT,CSAGQAGDLTDTQYF
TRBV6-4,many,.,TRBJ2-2,TGTGCCAGCAGTGACACAGCTAGCATGAACACCGGGGAGCTGTTTTTT,CASSDTASMNTGELFF
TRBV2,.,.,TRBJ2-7,TGTGCCAGCAGTGAAAATGCGGGACCAACCTACGAGCAGTACTTC,CASSENAGPTYEQYF
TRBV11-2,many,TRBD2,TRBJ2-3,TGTGCCAGCAGACCCTACGCCGGGGACTACCGGGTCCGCACAGATACGCAGTATTTT,CASRPYAGDYRVRTDTQYF
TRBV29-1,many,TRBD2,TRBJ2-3,TGCAGCGTTGCCCCTAGCGGGAATACAGATACGCAGTATTTT,CSVAPSGNTDTQYF
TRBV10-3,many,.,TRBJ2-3,TGTGCCATCAGCTTATTACAGGTGGGCACAGATACGCAGTATTTT,CAISLLQVGTDTQYF
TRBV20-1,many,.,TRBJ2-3,TGCAGTGCTAGTCGCAGGGAGGTGGCAGATACGCAGTATTTT,CSASRREVADTQYF
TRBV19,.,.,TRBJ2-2,TGTGCCAGTAGTATCGGGGCGACAGTTAACACCGGGGAGCTGTTTTTT,CASSIGATVNTGELFF
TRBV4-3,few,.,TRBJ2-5,TGCGCCAGCAGCCAGGAGGGGAGACAGGGAGGTTTTGAGACCCAGTACTTC,CASSQEGRQGGFETQYF
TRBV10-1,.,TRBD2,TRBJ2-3,TGCGCCAGCAGTCCCCTCGCTAGCGGAGGCACAGATACGCAGTATTTT,CASSPLASGGTDTQYF
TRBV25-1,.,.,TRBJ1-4,TGTGCCAGCAGTGAAAGGGGCATCTTGGGCGAAAAACTGTTTTTT,CASSERGILGEKLFF
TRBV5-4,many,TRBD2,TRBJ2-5,TGTGCCAGCAGCTTGTTGACTAGCGGGGATCCCCAAGAGACCCAGTACTTC,CASSLLTSGDPQETQYF
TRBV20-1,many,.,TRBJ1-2,TGCAGTGCTAGGACAGTTGAAGGGGGGGAAGGAGGCTACACCTTC,CSARTVEGGEGGYTF